In this sample, the clone carrying this T cell receptor (beta chain) turned up a few times. One junction end disagrees with the germline gene, perhaps due to a read error. This sample was taken from a study of patients and donors after allogeneic stem cell transplantation. TCRdb reprocessed the RT-PCR reads with MiXCR, giving one entry per CDR3 protein. The data contain fewer than 250,000 distinct CDR3 sequences, roughly 15% of them singletons. The CDR3 consists of 11 residues. Germline values: CDR1 DFQATT, CDR2 SNEGSKA (reference sequence). This rearrangement joins TRBV20-1 to TRBJ2-1; no clear D. Sequences were obtained from blood, either unsorted or a sorted T cell fraction (not recorded which). The TCR sequence derives from a human donor who was either an allogeneic HSCT recipient or a stem cell or donor lymphocyte infusion donor (not recorded which). It is not recorded whose cells these are; they may come from a transplant donor. CDR3 protein: CSASNRQAVHF. The CDR3 region has the DNA TGCAGTGCTAGCAACCGGCAAGCCGTTCACTTC.